Following are 31 T cell receptor beta chains from one sample sequenced in a study of beta chain features in type 1 diabetes. Reverse transcribing all isolated RNA meant expressed TCRB transcripts were sequenced. The data were produced by immunoSEQ multiplex PCR, yet TCRdb's version contains in-frame clones alone and is incomplete. The sample records fewer than 250,000 clones, around 10% being singletons. The sequencing input was naive CD4+ T cells from blood. The receptors originated from a woman under 30 in good health.

In this sample, this clone turned up a few times. This sequence joins TRBV4-1 and TRBJ2-3; 11 nucleotides match TRBD2. CDR3 size: 16 residues. V dropped 3 bases and J dropped 3; count of bases not matched to a gene: 5. Germline CDR1 reads MGHRA; CDR2 reads YSYEKL. This CDR3 reads CASSQGTSGPTDTQYF. Written as DNA, the CDR3 is TGCGCCAGCAGCCAGGGGACTAGCGGACCTACAGATACGCAGTATTTT.

The CDR3 here is CASSPLGSGSIYEQYF. The CDR3 DNA follows: TGCGCCAGCAGCCCCCTGGGTAGCGGGAGTATCTACGAGCAGTACTTC. The chain employs TRBV5-1 and TRBJ2-7; 9 bases align to TRBD2. Trimming removed 4 bases from V and 3 bases from J; junction bases left unmatched: 11. This CDR3 has 16 residues. CDR1 is SGHRS, CDR2 YFSETQ, per germline. The full variable domain, in which reference TRBV5-1 and TRBJ2-7 provide the parts outside the CDR3, is KAGVTQTPRYLIKTRGQQVTLSCSPISGHRSVSWYQQTPGQGLQFLFEYFSETQRNKGNFPGRFSGRQFSNSRSEMNVSTLELGDSALYLCASSPLGSGSIYEQYFGPGTRLTVT.

This clone was counted only a few times. This chain connects TRBV5-6 to TRBJ2-2; tentative D call: TRBD2 (5 bases). CDR3 size: 15 residues. The ends were cut back, 5 bases at V and 4 bases at J, with 15 bases in the middle. Germline V gene lookup returns CDR1 SGHDT and CDR2 YYEEEE. CDR3 sequence (DNA): TGTGCCAGCAGAAGAGGGAGACTGGGCACCGGGGAGCTGTTTTTT. Protein: CASRRGRLGTGELFF.

This clone was picked up a small number of times. The V gene is TRBV9, the J gene TRBJ1-3, with D perhaps TRBD1 (5 bases). CDR3 length equals 17 residues. CDR1 and CDR2 from the germline V gene are SGDLS and YYNGEE. V was clipped by 0 bases and J by 1 base, with 14 bases between them. CDR3 coding DNA: TGTGCCAGCAGCGTAGTTCCACAGGCCGCTTCTGGAAACACCATATATTTT. This sequence encodes CASSVVPQAASGNTIYF.

The V and J genes are TRBV5-1 and TRBJ1-3; no clear D gene. CDR1 is SGHRS, CDR2 YFSETQ, per germline. The CDR3 extends over 13 amino acids. Deletions cut 0 bases from V and 7 bases from J, with 8 bases between. The CDR3 DNA is TGCGCCAGCAGCTTGGACCCCCGGAACACCATATATTTT. It specifies CASSLDPRNTIYF.

This clone was counted a few times. The chain has TRBV29-1 and TRBJ2-2; 11 bases are a match to TRBD1. With 3 bases clipped from V and 5 bases from J, the junction kept 8 bases outside the gene matches. Germline CDR1 reads SQVTM; CDR2 reads ANQGSEA. The CDR3 has 16 amino acids. In nucleotides, the CDR3 is TGCAGCGTTGAGGGCGGGACAGGGGGTGAGACCGGGGAGCTGTTTTTT. The encoded protein is CSVEGGTGGETGELFF.

The chain couples TRBV15 to TRBJ1-2; possibly TRBD1 for D (5 bases). The CDR3 contains 13 residues. The V gene lost 5 bases and the J gene lost 3 bases, with 10 bases spanning the gap. From germline, CDR1 is LNHNV and CDR2 YYDKDF (reference sequence). CDR3 nucleotide sequence: TGTGCCACCAGCCGCGACAGAGACTATGGCTACACCTTC. Encoded protein: CATSRDRDYGYTF.

This clone was counted a few times. This chain links TRBV7-2 with TRBJ2-7; TRBD2 matches 10 bases. This CDR3 contains 15 residues. V lost 4 bases and J lost 5; bases outside the gene matches: 8. The germline V gene has CDR1 SGHTA and CDR2 FQGNSA. Here the CDR3 reads CASSSFSGRRDEQYF. The CDR3 DNA reads as TGTGCCAGCAGCTCCTTTAGCGGGAGGAGGGACGAGCAGTACTTC.

This clone was recorded a few times. The genes are TRBV19 and TRBJ1-1; the match to TRBD1 covers 11 bases. CDR3 length: 17 residues. The ends lost 4 bases at V and 4 bases at J; junction bases unmatched: 11. Looked up from germline, CDR1 is LNHDA and CDR2 is SQIVND (reference sequence). The CDR3 sequence is CASSKNVPGTGGTEAFF. CDR3 DNA sequence: TGTGCCAGTAGTAAAAACGTACCCGGGACAGGGGGCACTGAAGCTTTCTTT.

V gene TRBV5-1 combines with J gene TRBJ2-1; TRBD1 matches 7 bases. Germline CDR1 SGHRS, CDR2 YFSETQ. There are 15 residues in the CDR3. Germline trimming cut 7 bases from V and 8 bases from J; bases unmatched to any gene: 15. Written as DNA, the CDR3 is TGCGCCAGCGCCCGAGGGCAGGGGGAACGGGATGAGCAGTTCTTC. This codes for CASARGQGERDEQFF.

CDR3: CASSVGQGAVPGGYTF. In DNA, the CDR3 is TGTGCCAGCAGCGTAGGCCAGGGGGCTGTCCCGGGGGGCTACACCTTC. V is TRBV9 and J is TRBJ1-2; TRBD1 agrees at 8 bases. V was clipped by 0 bases and J by 8 bases; unmatched bases: 12. Germline-derived CDR1 and CDR2 are SGDLS and YYNGEE. There are 16 residues in the CDR3.

This sequence joins TRBV5-4 and TRBJ2-7, with 8 positions matching TRBD1. CDR3 size: 15 residues. The V gene end was trimmed by 4 bases and the J gene end by 3 bases; junction bases not matched to a gene: 9. Germline V gives CDR1 SGHNT, CDR2 YYREEE (reference sequence). CDR3 coding DNA: TGTGCCAGCAGCGAAAGACAGGGGTCTTTCTACGAGCAGTACTTC. Amino acid sequence: CASSERQGSFYEQYF. Drawing the rest from reference TRBV5-4 and TRBJ2-7, the complete variable domain is ETGVTQSPTHLIKTRGQQVTLRCSSQSGHNTVSWYQQALGQGPQFIFQYYREEENGRGNFPPRFSGLQFPNYSSELNVNALELDDSALYLCASSERQGSFYEQYFGPGTRLTVT.

The chain employs TRBV11-2 and TRBJ2-7, with 11 nucleotides matching TRBD2. The CDR3 spans 17 residues. The germline V gene encodes CDR1 SGHAT and CDR2 FQNNGV. With 6 bases clipped from V and 1 base from J, the junction kept 11 bases outside the gene matches. As DNA, the CDR3 is TGTGCCAGCAGATCAGTCTTAGCGGGAGGGCCGTCCTACGAGCAGTACTTC. Translation gives CASRSVLAGGPSYEQYF. Together with reference TRBV11-2 and TRBJ2-7, the CDR3 gives the full variable domain: EAGVAQSPRYKIIEKRQSVAFWCNPISGHATLYWYQQILGQGPKLLIQFQNNGVVDDSQLPKDRFSAERLKGVDSTLKIQPAKLEDSAVYLCASRSVLAGGPSYEQYFGPGTRLTVT.

This clone was counted between two and nine times. The J gene is TRBJ2-3, the V gene TRBV7-9; a weak D match, TRBD1 (5 bases). Trimming took 4 bases from V and 2 from J, leaving 16 bases between them. This CDR3 region has 16 residues. The V gene's germline CDR1 is SEHNR and CDR2 FQNEAQ (reference sequence). The CDR3 sequence is CASSSRVGAHTDTQYF. CDR3 bases: TGTGCCAGCAGCTCTCGCGTTGGGGCACACACAGATACGCAGTATTTT.

This clone was seen a few times. CDR3 DNA: TGCGCCAGCAGCCACCTCACCGGGGAGCTGTTTTTT. Translated, it gives CASSHLTGELFF. The rearrangement uses TRBV4-1 and TRBJ2-2; D not certain. V dropped 3 bases and J dropped 4 bases, with 3 bases sitting between them. The CDR3 runs 12 residues. CDR1 and CDR2 (germline): MGHRA, YSYEKL.

The gene calls are TRBV6-6 and TRBJ2-7, with 8 bases that match TRBD2. CDR1 is MNHNY, CDR2 SVGAGI, per germline (reference sequence). V shed 2 bases and J 13 bases; nucleotides not matched to a gene: 10. The CDR3 contains 13 residues. The chain's CDR3 is CASSYGVAGPIYF. CDR3 nucleotide sequence: TGTGCCAGCAGTTACGGTGTAGCGGGACCTATATACTTC.

This clone has a handful of counts. V and J are TRBV14 and TRBJ2-1; possible D gene TRBD2, 6 bases. The V end lost 0 bases, the J end lost 7 bases, and 16 bases lay between the germline ends. Germline lookup yields CDR1 SGHDN and CDR2 FVKESK. This CDR3 has 16 amino acids. CDR3 sequence reads: CASSQDGGYIRNEQFF. The CDR3 bases are TGTGCCAGCAGCCAAGATGGAGGGTACATCAGAAATGAGCAGTTCTTC.

The chain recombines TRBV9 with TRBJ1-1; 9 bases map to TRBD1. V was pared by 0 bases and J by 4 bases, with 7 bases of the junction left unmatched. Germline CDR1 SGDLS, CDR2 YYNGEE. There are 16 residues in the CDR3. The CDR3 DNA reads TGTGCCAGCAGCGTAGGGGACAGGGTTTGGGGCACTGAAGCTTTCTTT. Encoded protein: CASSVGDRVWGTEAFF.

This clone was observed a few times. The chain joins TRBV11-2 to TRBJ2-1, with 9 positions matching TRBD1. This CDR3 comprises 17 residues. V lost 4 bases, J lost 2 bases, and 9 bases stayed unmatched. Germline V gene sequence: CDR1 SGHAT, CDR2 FQNNGV. The CDR3 spells CASSSLGRDRAYNEQFF. In DNA form, the CDR3 reads TGTGCCAGCAGCTCCCTTGGGAGGGACAGGGCCTACAATGAGCAGTTCTTC.

This clone was found a few times. The chain employs TRBV7-2 and TRBJ1-3; no clear D. The CDR3 has 14 amino acids. CDR1 SGHTA and CDR2 FQGNSA come from the germline V gene. V lost 2 bases and J 0 bases, leaving 5 bases between the germline ends. CDR3 bases: TGTGCCAGCAGCTTAAGGAGCTCTGGAAACACCATATATTTT. Translated, it gives CASSLRSSGNTIYF. The full variable domain, its missing parts supplied by reference TRBV7-2 and TRBJ1-3, is GAGVSQSPSNKVTEKGKDVELRCDPISGHTALYWYRQSLGQGLEFLIYFQGNSAPDKSGLPSDRFSAERTGGSVSTLTIQRTQQEDSAVYLCASSLRSSGNTIYFGEGSWLTVV.

This clone came up a few times. The chain combines TRBV4-2 with TRBJ2-7; either TRBD1 or TRBD2 may supply D (5 bases each). The DNA matches TRBJ2-1 better at its end, which makes the J call doubtful. This CDR3 has 13 amino acids. Germline V gives CDR1 LGHNA, CDR2 YNFKEQ. CDR3 coding DNA: TGTGCCAGCAGCCAACCCACTTGGGGGGAGCAGTTCTTC. The encoded protein is CASSQPTWGEQFF.

This clone appeared a few times. This sequence joins TRBV2 and TRBJ2-1; TRBD1 matches 7 bases. Per germline, CDR1 SNHLY and CDR2 FYNNEI. J gave up 0 bases and V 3 bases, and 2 bases lay outside the gene matches. There are 15 residues in the CDR3. The CDR3 nucleotides read TGTGCCAGCAGTGACTCAGGGGGCTCCTACAATGAGCAGTTCTTC. This sequence encodes CASSDSGGSYNEQFF.

The rearrangement uses TRBV5-1 and TRBJ1-1, with D unresolved. CDR3 size: 14 residues. The V end was cut by 4 bases, the J end by 4 bases, with 14 bases between. Germline V gene sequence: CDR1 SGHRS, CDR2 YFSETQ. The CDR3 loop reads CASSTPGKGTEAFF. The CDR3 bases are TGCGCCAGCAGCACGCCCGGGAAGGGCACTGAAGCTTTCTTT.

This clone was observed a handful of times. CDR3 loop: CASSSSGAANQYF. Here the CDR3 DNA reads TGTGCCAGCAGTTCCTCAGGGGCAGCCAACCAGTACTTC. V and J are TRBV6-6 and TRBJ2-5; D may be TRBD1 (6 bases). The CDR3 runs to 13 residues. The germline V gene encodes CDR1 MNHNY and CDR2 SVGAGI (reference sequence). Trimming cost V 4 bases and J 10 bases, with 16 bases left between them.

V is TRBV15 and J is TRBJ1-5; the match to TRBD1 covers 7 bases. In germline, CDR1 is LNHNV, CDR2 YYDKDF (reference sequence). The length of the CDR3 is 19 residues. Losses at the gene ends were 5 bases for V and 7 bases for J; bases not matched to a gene: 23. CDR3 residues: CATSAPPGTEVSFFQPQHF. The DNA of the CDR3 is TGTGCCACCAGCGCGCCACCCGGGACAGAGGTTTCTTTTTTCCAGCCCCAGCATTTT.

CDR3 sequence (DNA): TGTGCCAGCAGTCTTAACACTAGATCTAGGACCGGGGAGCTGTTTTTT. Translated: CASSLNTRSRTGELFF. This rearrangement joins TRBV11-3 to TRBJ2-2; tentative D call: TRBD2 (5 bases). Trimming left V 6 bases short and J 5 bases short, with 19 bases between. CDR1 is SGHNT, CDR2 YENEEA, per germline. The CDR3 has 16 amino acids.

The rearrangement links TRBV5-1 to TRBJ2-7, with 7 bases lining up with TRBD2. Trimming at V came to 0 bases and at J to 5 bases, leaving 8 bases not matched to a gene. The CDR3 spans 15 residues. The V gene's germline CDR1 is SGHRS and CDR2 YFSETQ. The CDR3 protein is CASSLAPAGTDEQYF. The CDR3 DNA follows: TGCGCCAGCAGCTTGGCCCCAGCGGGAACAGACGAGCAGTACTTC.

The chain joins TRBV5-6 to TRBJ1-5; no reliable D call. V shed 0 bases and J shed 3 bases, with 19 bases lying between them. The CDR3 covers 18 residues. Germline loops: CDR1 SGHDT, CDR2 YYEEEE. CDR3: CASSLGGGRGRFNQPQHF. DNA of the CDR3: TGTGCCAGCAGCTTGGGGGGAGGGCGGGGTAGGTTCAATCAGCCCCAGCATTTT.

This clone was recorded a few times. The V call is TRBV14, the J call TRBJ2-5, with TRBD2 matching over 7 bases. J gave up 2 bases and V 1 base, and 7 bases lay outside the gene matches. The CDR3 runs 16 residues. CDR1 is SGHDN, CDR2 FVKESK, per germline. The DNA for the CDR3 is TGTGCCAGCAGCCAAGGGCAGGGACTACTACAAGAGACCCAGTACTTC. Encoded protein: CASSQGQGLLQETQYF.

This clone has just a few counts. The CDR3 bases are TGTGCCAGTAGCCGCCGGGACATCTTGAATTCACCCCTCCACTTT. This encodes CASSRRDILNSPLHF. V gene TRBV19 combines with J gene TRBJ1-6, with D maybe TRBD1 (6 bases). The CDR3 has 15 amino acids. Germline V gene data show CDR1 as LNHDA and CDR2 as SQIVND (reference sequence). V shed 6 bases and J shed 7 bases, with 16 bases lying between them.

This clone was seen a few times. The rearrangement uses TRBV5-6 and TRBJ2-3; D unclear. Deletions cut 2 bases from V and 1 base from J, with 8 bases between. CDR3 length: 14 residues. From germline, CDR1 is SGHDT and CDR2 YYEEEE. The CDR3 sequence is CASSFASRTDTQYF. In DNA, the CDR3 is TGTGCCAGCAGCTTTGCTAGTCGCACAGATACGCAGTATTTT.